Listed below are T cell receptor beta chains from one sample, sequenced in a study of cytomegalovirus exposure and HLA in healthy donors. Some clones are missing from TCRdb's copy, which holds only in-frame ones; the method was immunoSEQ multiplex PCR. The profile shows 95,000 to 130,000 clones, about four fifths of them singletons. Material: PBMCs. The receptors stem from a woman aged 18-29 years in good health and CMV-seronegative. CDR3s include the opening cysteine and the closing phenylalanine or tryptophan.

V gene: TRBV27; J gene: TRBJ1-2; CDR3 protein: CASRPSGKGAGKYGYTF
V gene: TRBV9; J gene: TRBJ1-3; CDR3 protein: CASSVFDSGNTIYF
V gene: TRBV5-1; J gene: TRBJ2-5; CDR3 protein: CASSLIFGGETQYF
V gene: TRBV2; J gene: TRBJ1-4; CDR3 protein: CASSEGAGTNEKLFF
V gene: TRBV6-5; J gene: TRBJ1-1; CDR3 protein: CASSYSGGSEAFF
V gene: TRBV5-1; J gene: TRBJ2-7; CDR3 protein: CASSLPRPTGEGLYEQYF
V gene: TRBV7-8; J gene: TRBJ1-1; CDR3 protein: CATLQEGLGTEAFF
V gene: TRBV5-6; J gene: TRBJ2-1; CDR3 protein: CASSSQGDEQFF
V gene: TRBV9; J gene: TRBJ2-3; CDR3 protein: CASSVEPPGAGGKDTQYF
V gene: TRBV4-1; J gene: TRBJ1-1; CDR3 protein: CASSQGAGTYRSEAFF
V gene: TRBV9; J gene: TRBJ1-1; CDR3 protein: CASSVGDIPNTEAFF
V gene: TRBV18; J gene: TRBJ1-1; CDR3 protein: CASSLSHRAGDTEAFF
V gene: TRBV30; J gene: TRBJ2-2; CDR3 protein: CAWSSPRQGANTGELFF
V gene: TRBV4-1; J gene: TRBJ2-3; CDR3 protein: CASSQDLPGGPGDTQYF
V gene: TRBV5-6; J gene: TRBJ1-1; CDR3 protein: CASSGTWTGLGTEAFF
V gene: TRBV19; J gene: TRBJ1-2; CDR3 protein: CAGRGQGAHGYTF
V gene: TRBV5-4; J gene: TRBJ1-1; CDR3 protein: CASSSPLNTEAFF
V gene: TRBV5-1; J gene: TRBJ1-1; CDR3 protein: CASSYAGQGRGMNTEAFF
V gene: TRBV10-3; J gene: TRBJ1-1; CDR3 protein: CAISETTGETEAFF